Presented here are 19 T cell receptor beta chains from one specimen sequenced in a study of a mutant IDH1 vaccine in newly diagnosed glioma. The method was immunoSEQ multiplex PCR; TCRdb's version includes in-frame clones alone and lacks a portion of them. The data show tens of thousands of clones, 86% seen once. Time point reported: baseline, week 1 (first vaccination visit). Treatment: pre-vaccination baseline after standard-of-care therapy. The source was PBMCs, collected from a glioma patient treated with radiotherapy, temozolomide or both. These receptors all come from a man in his forties or fifties with glioma.

The genes are TRBV6-1 and TRBJ1-1; 8 positions agree with TRBD1. The V segment lost 5 bases and the J segment 10 bases; nucleotides outside the gene matches: 9. Germline V gene lookup returns CDR1 MNHNS and CDR2 SASEGT. This CDR3 spans 13 amino acids. The CDR3 sequence: CASSRTIDRGAFF. The CDR3 coding sequence is TGTGCCAGCAGTCGAACCATAGACAGGGGAGCTTTCTTT.

In nucleotides, the CDR3 is TGTGCCAGCAGCTTAGCCGGGACAGGGGGTGGCAATGAGCAGTTCTTC. Its translation: CASSLAGTGGGNEQFF. The genes are TRBV7-9 and TRBJ2-1, with 11 nucleotides matching TRBD1. The junction had 4 bases not matched to a gene; V was cut back by 0 bases and J by 6 bases. The CDR3 runs to 16 residues. Germline V gene sequence: CDR1 SEHNR, CDR2 FQNEAQ (reference sequence).

The J gene is TRBJ2-6, the V gene TRBV6-4; TRBD1 matches at 7 bases. The V gene end was trimmed by 2 bases and the J gene end by 4 bases; junction bases not matched to a gene: 5. Germline loops: CDR1 MRHNA, CDR2 SNTAGT. This CDR3 contains 16 residues. The CDR3 loop is CASSDKGASGANVLTF. The CDR3 DNA reads TGTGCCAGCAGTGACAAGGGGGCGTCAGGGGCCAACGTCCTGACTTTC.

This chain uses TRBV9 with TRBJ2-3; a weak D match, TRBD2 (6 bases). The CDR3 sequence is 14 residues long. From germline, CDR1 is SGDLS and CDR2 YYNGEE. Trimming cost V 6 bases and J 0 bases, with 11 bases left between them. The CDR3 protein is CASNEAGSTDTQYF. In DNA form, the CDR3 reads TGTGCCAGCAATGAGGCGGGGAGCACAGATACGCAGTATTTT.

The genes are TRBV19 and TRBJ1-1; a possible D gene is TRBD1 (5 bases). Trimming shortened V by 6 bases and J by 4 bases, and 24 bases separated the two germline ends. CDR3 length: 17 amino acids. The germline V gene encodes CDR1 LNHDA and CDR2 SQIVND (reference sequence). The CDR3 nucleotides are TGTGCCAGTAGCCTGGACTTTTCGACAGACATTATCACTGAAGCTTTCTTT. Encoded protein: CASSLDFSTDIITEAFF.

V and J are TRBV6-5 and TRBJ2-4, with TRBD2 matching 11 bases. V lost 4 bases and J lost 4; bases outside the gene matches: 0. Germline V lookup: CDR1 MNHEY, CDR2 SVGAGI. The CDR3 extends over 14 amino acids. The CDR3 DNA sequence: TGTGCCAGCAGTTGGACTAGCGGGAAAAACATTCAGTACTTC. The encoded protein is CASSWTSGKNIQYF.

The rearrangement joins TRBV5-1 to TRBJ1-1, with 7 bases identical to TRBD1. The CDR3 runs 16 residues. Germline CDR1 SGHRS, CDR2 YFSETQ. After removal of 0 bases from V and 1 base from J, the junction contained 6 bases not matched to a gene. Written as DNA, the CDR3 is TGCGCCAGCAGCTTGGCCAGACAGGGAGGGAACACTGAAGCTTTCTTT. Its protein is CASSLARQGGNTEAFF.

The chain is built from TRBV6-1 and TRBJ2-2; 7 bases match TRBD1. V shed 7 bases, J shed 2 bases, and the junction held 4 bases outside the gene matches. There are 14 residues in the CDR3. Per the germline V gene, CDR1 is MNHNS and CDR2 is SASEGT. The DNA for the CDR3 is TGTGCCAGCAAGGGACAGATAAACACCGGGGAGCTGTTTTTT. It yields the protein CASKGQINTGELFF.

The chain joins TRBV6-1 to TRBJ2-1, with D perhaps matching TRBD1 or TRBD2 (6 bases each). Trimming left V 7 bases short and J 8 bases short, with 18 bases between. The CDR3 totals 14 residues. Germline V gives CDR1 MNHNS, CDR2 SASEGT. In DNA form, the CDR3 reads TGTGCCAGCATTCCCAAGGGGGACTTCGATGAGCAGTTCTTC. Its translation is CASIPKGDFDEQFF.

CDR3 nucleotide sequence: TGTGCCAGCAGCTCGCAGGGGGGCGTTACCGGGGAGCTGTTTTTT. The encoded protein is CASSSQGGVTGELFF. The chain recombines TRBV6-6 with TRBJ2-2, with TRBD1 as a possible D gene (7 bases). V lost 6 bases and J lost 5, with 16 bases in between. The CDR3 runs 15 residues. Germline CDR1 MNHNY, CDR2 SVGAGI (reference sequence).

The CDR3 here is CASSFSGGSYEQYF. The CDR3 region has the DNA TGTGCCAGCAGTTTTTCCGGGGGCTCCTACGAGCAGTACTTC. This chain connects TRBV27 to TRBJ2-7, with D tentatively TRBD2 (6 bases). This CDR3 contains 14 residues. V lost 3 bases, J lost 0 bases, and 9 bases lay in between. Germline CDR1 is MNHEY and CDR2 is SMNVEV (reference sequence).

V gene TRBV5-1 combines with J gene TRBJ2-4, with 8 nucleotides matching TRBD2. The CDR3 is 15 amino acids. Trimming at V came to 6 bases and at J to 3 bases, leaving 8 bases not matched to a gene. The germline V gene encodes CDR1 SGHRS and CDR2 YFSETQ. The chain's CDR3 is CASTVGTSFKNIQYF. CDR3 nucleotide sequence: TGCGCCAGCACTGTCGGGACTAGTTTCAAAAACATTCAGTACTTC.

This clone occurred once. The chain combines TRBV9 with TRBJ2-2; TRBD2 agrees at 12 bases. This CDR3 comprises 14 residues. Trimming took 3 bases from V and 8 from J; bases not matched to a gene: 2. Germline V gene data show CDR1 as SGDLS and CDR2 as YYNGEE. As DNA, the CDR3 is TGTGCCAGCAGCGAGACTAGCGGGAGAGGGGAGCTGTTTTTT. This codes for CASSETSGRGELFF.

The V and J genes are TRBV4-3 and TRBJ1-3, with 8 bases aligning to TRBD1. Trimming took 0 bases from V and 4 from J; bases not matched to a gene: 8. Germline V gene sequence: CDR1 LGHNA, CDR2 YSLEER. The CDR3 is 17 residues long. The DNA for the CDR3 is TGCGCCAGCAGCCAAGATCTGGCAGGGGGCGTGGGAAACACCATATATTTT. Translating it yields CASSQDLAGGVGNTIYF.

The CDR3 here is CASSLGSSGRYEQFF. Here the CDR3 DNA reads TGTGCCAGCAGCTTAGGAAGCAGCGGGAGGTATGAGCAGTTCTTC. The chain links TRBV7-2 to TRBJ2-1; the match to TRBD2 covers 9 bases. The germline CDR1 and CDR2 sequences are SGHTA and FQGNSA. V lost 1 base and J lost 8; bases outside the gene matches: 6. The CDR3 sequence is 15 residues long.

The rearrangement joins TRBV6-5 to TRBJ2-7; the D gene is possibly TRBD2 (6 bases). Germline CDR1 MNHEY, CDR2 SVGAGI. The CDR3 loop spans 13 amino acids. Trimming took off 0 bases at V and 6 bases at J, with 9 bases between the two ends. This chain's CDR3 is CASSYSRRGEQYF. The CDR3 DNA reads TGTGCCAGCAGTTACTCGAGGAGGGGCGAGCAGTACTTC.

J is TRBJ1-3 and V is TRBV4-1; TRBD1 matches 8 bases. Germline assignment: CDR1 MGHRA and CDR2 YSYEKL. This CDR3 contains 15 residues. J gave up 4 bases and V 1 base, and 3 bases lay outside the gene matches. CDR3 nucleotide sequence: TGCGCCAGCAGCCAAGTGACAGGGGAGGGAAACACCATATATTTT. Protein product: CASSQVTGEGNTIYF.

The CDR3 DNA follows: TGTGCCATCAGTGTTGTGTCGTCGAATTATGGCTACACCTTC. It codes for CAISVVSSNYGYTF. This rearrangement joins TRBV10-3 to TRBJ1-2; D uncertain. V was pared by 4 bases and J by 5 bases, with 14 bases between. The CDR3 consists of 14 residues. Per the germline V gene, CDR1 is ENHRY and CDR2 is SYGVKD.

Only a few counts were recorded for this clone. This chain's CDR3 is CASSLMTSEGRNEQFF. DNA for the CDR3: TGTGCCAGCAGCTTGATGACCAGCGAAGGGCGGAATGAGCAGTTCTTC. The genes are TRBV7-8 and TRBJ2-1; D gene ambiguous. CDR3 length equals 16 residues. The V end was cut by 3 bases, the J end by 7 bases, with 19 bases between. Germline CDR1 is SGHVS and CDR2 is FQNEAQ.